Each of the 21 T cell receptor beta chains below was sequenced from the same sample in a study of blood T cell repertoires in COVID-19. Profiling relied on immunoSEQ multiplex PCR, and the TCRdb table lists in-frame clones only, not all of them. The top ten clones hold over 2.5% of a sample with 200,000 or so clones, approximately 81% of them seen once. Sequencing input: peripheral blood. The receptors come from a man aged 45-65 years who had recovered from COVID-19.

This rearrangement joins TRBV5-4 to TRBJ1-2; D not certain. The CDR3 consists of 13 residues. Germline values: CDR1 SGHNT, CDR2 YYREEE (reference sequence). V lost 4 bases to trimming and J lost 1 base, with 8 bases between them. CDR3 protein: CASSPRVNYGYTF. CDR3 coding DNA: TGTGCCAGCAGCCCGAGGGTTAACTATGGCTACACCTTC.

The chain links TRBV28 to TRBJ1-4, with TRBD1 as a possible D gene (5 bases). Between the trimmed V and J ends, which lost 3 bases and 7 bases, there was a span of 12 bases. Germline V CDR1 and CDR2: MDHEN, SYDVKM. CDR3 length: 14 amino acids. The CDR3 spells CASSLAGRGEKLFF. CDR3 coding DNA: TGTGCCAGCAGTTTGGCAGGGCGCGGTGAAAAACTGTTTTTT. Complete variable domain (other parts from reference TRBV28 and TRBJ1-4): DVKVTQSSRYLVKRTGEKVFLECVQDMDHENMFWYRQDPGLGLRLIYFSYDVKMKEKGDIPEGYSVSREKKERFSLILESASTNQTSMYLCASSLAGRGEKLFFGSGTQLSVL.

The chain joins TRBV28 to TRBJ1-5, with D tentatively TRBD1 (5 bases). In germline, CDR1 is MDHEN, CDR2 SYDVKM. The CDR3 runs to 16 residues. Trimming took 1 base from V and 5 from J, leaving 15 bases between them. The CDR3 nucleotides are TGTGCCAGCAGTTTATTTGCAGGGATGAATCATCAGCCCCAGCATTTT. This sequence encodes CASSLFAGMNHQPQHF.

CDR3 nucleotides: TGCGCCAGCAGCGTAGCCCCGACAGCGCAATCTAATGAAAAACTGTTTTTT. It specifies CASSVAPTAQSNEKLFF. V is TRBV5-1 and J is TRBJ1-4; TRBD1 is a possible D gene (5 bases). The V end was cut by 4 bases, the J end by 3 bases, with 19 bases between. Germline V gives CDR1 SGHRS, CDR2 YFSETQ. The CDR3 has 17 amino acids.

This chain links TRBV30 with TRBJ2-7; 10 positions match TRBD2. Germline V CDR1 and CDR2: GTSNPN, SVGIG (reference sequence). This CDR3 has 15 residues. V shed 2 bases, J shed 4 bases, and the junction held 8 bases outside the gene matches. The CDR3 protein is CAWSTKREGRYEQYF. DNA for the CDR3: TGTGCCTGGAGTACTAAGCGGGAGGGTCGATACGAGCAGTACTTC.

V is TRBV27 and J is TRBJ2-7; TRBD2 aligns across 7 bases. The germline V gene encodes CDR1 MNHEY and CDR2 SMNVEV (reference sequence). J gave up 0 bases and V 6 bases, and 14 bases lay outside the gene matches. This CDR3 is 17 amino acids long. The CDR3 sequence: CASSLRVPSGTSYEQYF. As DNA, the CDR3 is TGTGCCAGCAGCTTAAGGGTCCCTAGCGGAACCTCCTACGAGCAGTACTTC.

The chain combines TRBV5-1 with TRBJ1-1; tentatively, D is TRBD1 (5 bases). V lost 0 bases to trimming and J lost 4 bases, with 7 bases between them. The germline CDR1 and CDR2 sequences are SGHRS and YFSETQ. The CDR3 spans 13 residues. CDR3 sequence (DNA): TGCGCCAGCAGCTTGGTTAGGGGCACTGAAGCTTTCTTT. This sequence encodes CASSLVRGTEAFF.

The chain recombines TRBV28 with TRBJ2-3, with D uncertain. The CDR3 is 13 residues long. Trimming took 2 bases from V and 3 from J, leaving 6 bases between them. CDR1 is MDHEN and CDR2 is SYDVKM in the germline V gene. CDR3 region: CASSLQLTDTQYF. The CDR3 DNA reads TGTGCCAGCAGTTTACAGTTAACAGATACGCAGTATTTT.

Written as DNA, the CDR3 is TGTGCCAGCAGTGAAGCGCTAGGGACTAGCGGGATTTACGAGCAGTACTTC. This translates into CASSEALGTSGIYEQYF. The rearrangement links TRBV2 to TRBJ2-7, with 13 bases aligning to TRBD2. The germline V gene encodes CDR1 SNHLY and CDR2 FYNNEI. The CDR3 extends over 17 amino acids. Trimming took 0 bases from V and 4 from J; bases not matched to a gene: 6.

The CDR3: CASSYSDTTYEQYF. The CDR3, as DNA: TGTGCCAGCAGTTACTCAGACACAACCTACGAGCAGTACTTC. The J gene is TRBJ2-7, the V gene TRBV6-5; D is ambiguous. V lost 0 bases, J lost 2 bases, and 8 bases lay in between. This CDR3 region has 14 residues. Germline CDR1 MNHEY, CDR2 SVGAGI.

This clone was observed a single time. The CDR3 nucleotides are TGTGCCAGCAGTTCAGCAGGGGGGCTTGGGGAGCAGTACTTC. Translated: CASSSAGGLGEQYF. The V gene is TRBV27, the J gene TRBJ2-7; perhaps TRBD1 as D (7 bases). Germline V gene lookup returns CDR1 MNHEY and CDR2 SMNVEV (reference sequence). This CDR3 has 14 amino acids. V lost 4 bases and J lost 7, with 17 bases in between.

The chain carries TRBV5-4 and TRBJ2-2, with TRBD1 matching 9 bases. The CDR3 has 19 amino acids. V shed 4 bases, J shed 2 bases, and the junction held 15 bases outside the gene matches. Germline V gene sequence: CDR1 SGHNT, CDR2 YYREEE (reference sequence). The CDR3: CASSRNRLGQGFNTGELFF. DNA of the CDR3: TGTGCCAGCAGCCGCAACCGACTGGGACAGGGCTTTAACACCGGGGAGCTGTTTTTT. The whole variable domain, filled in from reference TRBV5-4 and TRBJ2-2, reads ETGVTQSPTHLIKTRGQQVTLRCSSQSGHNTVSWYQQALGQGPQFIFQYYREEENGRGNFPPRFSGLQFPNYSSELNVNALELDDSALYLCASSRNRLGQGFNTGELFFGEGSRLTVL.

This chain connects TRBV5-6 to TRBJ1-1, with 9 bases that match TRBD1. CDR3 length equals 14 residues. V dropped 4 bases and J dropped 2; count of bases not matched to a gene: 3. CDR1 is SGHDT, CDR2 YYEEEE, per germline. The CDR3 bases are TGTGCCAGCAGCAAGGACAGGGGAAACACTGAAGCTTTCTTT. This encodes CASSKDRGNTEAFF.

The chain links TRBV6-2 or TRBV6-3 to TRBJ2-7, with unresolved D. The V and J ends lost 2 bases and 2 bases respectively, with 4 bases between them. This CDR3 has 12 residues. Germline V gene sequence: CDR1 MNHEY, CDR2 SVGEGT. In nucleotides, the CDR3 is TGTGCCAGCAGTTACCATGCCTACGAGCAGTACTTC. It encodes CASSYHAYEQYF.

This clone has more than one count but fewer than ten. The chain links TRBV2 to TRBJ2-7, with 9 bases matching TRBD1. Germline V lookup: CDR1 SNHLY, CDR2 FYNNEI. The V segment lost 6 bases and the J segment 4 bases; nucleotides outside the gene matches: 7. This CDR3 contains 14 residues. CDR3 sequence: CASRTQGAGYEQYF. The CDR3 DNA sequence: TGTGCCAGCAGGACACAGGGGGCGGGGTACGAGCAGTACTTC.

The rearrangement uses TRBV12-3 or TRBV12-4 and TRBJ1-1; 9 nucleotides match TRBD1. V dropped 7 bases and J dropped 8; count of bases not matched to a gene: 8. The CDR3 runs 13 residues. In DNA form, the CDR3 reads TGTGCCAGCAATCTCCCGGGACAGGGAGAAGCTTTCTTT. Amino acids: CASNLPGQGEAFF.

The J gene is TRBJ2-2, the V gene TRBV18; TRBD1 agrees at 7 bases. The CDR3 consists of 17 residues. V shed 6 bases, J shed 3 bases, and the junction held 13 bases outside the gene matches. CDR1 and CDR2 (germline): KGHSH, LQKENI. The CDR3 protein is CASSGVSWDSDTGELFF. In DNA, the CDR3 is TGTGCCAGCTCCGGGGTTAGCTGGGACAGCGACACCGGGGAGCTGTTTTTT.

The V call is TRBV6-6, the J call TRBJ2-3; maybe TRBD1 (5 bases). This CDR3 is 14 amino acids long. With 5 bases removed from V and 1 base from J, the gap between germline ends came to 10 bases. Germline V gives CDR1 MNHNY, CDR2 SVGAGI (reference sequence). CDR3 in amino acids: CASSHLGRTDTQYF. The CDR3 DNA reads as TGTGCCAGCAGTCACTTGGGGCGCACAGATACGCAGTATTTT.

The chain combines TRBV11-2 with TRBJ1-1; D is undetermined. CDR1 and CDR2 from the germline V gene are SGHAT and FQNNGV. This CDR3 spans 13 amino acids. V lost 4 bases and J 9 bases, leaving 15 bases between the germline ends. The CDR3 here is CASSSRPTPKAFF. As DNA, the CDR3 is TGTGCCAGCAGCTCAAGACCGACACCCAAAGCTTTCTTT.

The chain uses TRBV5-1 and TRBJ2-7; 7 positions agree with TRBD2. CDR3 size: 14 residues. CDR1 and CDR2 (germline): SGHRS, YFSETQ. The ends lost 5 bases at V and 0 bases at J; junction bases unmatched: 5. Here the CDR3 reads CASSTSASSYEQYF. As DNA, the CDR3 is TGCGCCAGCAGTACTAGCGCGAGCTCCTACGAGCAGTACTTC.

V usage is TRBV6-2 or TRBV6-3 and J usage is TRBJ1-5; D might be TRBD1 (5 bases). The CDR3 length is 13 residues. CDR1 MNHEY and CDR2 SVGEGT come from the germline V gene. V dropped 0 bases and J dropped 7 bases, with 7 bases sitting between them. CDR3 DNA: TGTGCCAGCAGTTACTCGACAGTCCAGCCCCAGCATTTT. This encodes CASSYSTVQPQHF.